Presented here are 20 T cell receptor beta chains from one specimen sequenced in a study of blood T cell repertoires in COVID-19. Assay used: immunoSEQ multiplex PCR; TCRdb lists only in-frame clones, some missing. The data hold some 250,000 clones, with more than 75% observed a single time. The source material was peripheral blood. The receptors originated from a woman in her thirties or forties who had recovered from COVID-19.

This clone appeared many times. The chain has TRBV6-5 and TRBJ2-7, with 13 bases that match TRBD2. The CDR3 runs 14 residues. With 6 bases clipped from V and 4 bases from J, the junction kept 3 bases outside the gene matches. Per the germline V gene, CDR1 is MNHEY and CDR2 is SVGAGI. The CDR3 here is CASRLAGGGYEQYF. Here the CDR3 DNA reads TGTGCCAGCAGACTAGCGGGAGGGGGGTACGAGCAGTACTTC.

This clone has only one observation. This chain uses TRBV7-2 with TRBJ1-2, with D perhaps TRBD1 (5 bases). V lost 5 bases and J 4 bases, leaving 20 bases between the germline ends. Germline loops: CDR1 SGHTA, CDR2 FQGNSA. CDR3 length equals 16 residues. CDR3: CASSPDGAGVRYGYTF. CDR3 DNA: TGTGCCAGCAGCCCCGATGGGGCAGGAGTGCGCTATGGCTACACCTTC.

The chain recombines TRBV7-2 with TRBJ1-4; the D gene is possibly TRBD1 (5 bases). Germline CDR1 is SGHTA and CDR2 is FQGNSA. Trimming removed 1 base at V and 8 bases at J, with 14 bases between. CDR3 length: 15 amino acids. CDR3 nucleotides: TGTGCCAGCAGCTTAGGGGGAGGGGTAGGGGAAAAACTGTTTTTT. Protein product: CASSLGGGVGEKLFF.

This rearrangement joins TRBV7-6 to TRBJ1-4; D is ambiguous. CDR3 length equals 15 residues. Per the germline V gene, CDR1 is SGHVS and CDR2 is FNYEAQ. V was clipped by 1 base and J by 0 bases, with 6 bases between them. The CDR3: CASSLGPATNEKLFF. The DNA for the CDR3 is TGTGCCAGCAGCTTAGGTCCTGCAACTAATGAAAAACTGTTTTTT. The whole variable domain, filled in from reference TRBV7-6 and TRBJ1-4, reads GAGVSQSPRYKVTKRGQDVALRCDPISGHVSLYWYRQALGQGPEFLTYFNYEAQQDKSGLPNDRFSAERPEGSISTLTIQRTEQRDSAMYRCASSLGPATNEKLFFGSGTQLSVL.

This clone was observed a single time. The gene calls are TRBV5-1 and TRBJ1-1; 7 nucleotides align to TRBD1. Unmatched junction bases numbered 3, after V lost 1 base and J lost 0 bases. Germline V gene data show CDR1 as SGHRS and CDR2 as YFSETQ. CDR3 length equals 15 residues. The CDR3 region is CASSLTGAVNTEAFF. DNA of the CDR3: TGCGCCAGCAGCTTGACAGGGGCGGTGAACACTGAAGCTTTCTTT.

The chain couples TRBV19 to TRBJ1-5; a possible D gene is TRBD1 (6 bases). V was shortened by 9 bases and J by 4 bases, with 19 bases between the two germline ends. This CDR3 region has 15 residues. The germline V gene has CDR1 LNHDA and CDR2 SQIVND (reference sequence). The CDR3 region has the DNA TGTGCCAGCACCCCACCAGGGGCCCTGAATCAGCCCCAGCATTTT. Translation gives CASTPPGALNQPQHF.

This chain connects TRBV3-1 (or the pseudogene TRBV3-2) to TRBJ2-1, with 8 bases aligning to TRBD2. The CDR3 loop spans 13 amino acids. CDR1 and CDR2 (germline): LGHDT, YNNKEL (reference sequence). V lost 7 bases, J lost 10 bases, and 9 bases stayed unmatched. CDR3 in amino acids: CASKLGAGVEQFF. The DNA of the CDR3 is TGTGCCAGCAAACTGGGAGCGGGAGTAGAGCAGTTCTTC.

The chain employs TRBV30 and TRBJ1-1; a weak D match, TRBD1 (5 bases). Trimming stripped 2 bases from V and 4 bases from J, with 17 bases between. In germline, CDR1 is GTSNPN, CDR2 SVGIG (reference sequence). This CDR3 region has 15 residues. The CDR3 reads CAWSQGTIGSTEAFF. The CDR3 DNA reads TGTGCCTGGAGTCAGGGAACGATCGGGAGCACTGAAGCTTTCTTT.

The CDR3 loop is CASRAGISGNTIYF. The CDR3 DNA reads TGCGCCAGCAGGGCGGGGATCTCTGGAAACACCATATATTTT. The chain has TRBV4-1 and TRBJ1-3; D call uncertain. CDR3 size: 14 residues. Trimming left V 6 bases short and J 0 bases short, with 9 bases between. Germline V gene data show CDR1 as MGHRA and CDR2 as YSYEKL.

This chain joins TRBV13 and TRBJ2-7; perhaps TRBD1 as D (6 bases). V lost 2 bases and J lost 5, with 16 bases in between. The CDR3 consists of 15 residues. Germline V gives CDR1 PRHDT, CDR2 FYEKMQ (reference sequence). DNA of the CDR3: TGTGCCAGCAGCTTAATCCGGGACACCCCCCACGAGCAGTACGTC. As protein: CASSLIRDTPHEQYV.

This CDR3 reads CASSPGTFLEKLFF. CDR3 in DNA: TGTGCCAGCAGCCCAGGGACATTTCTGGAAAAACTGTTTTTT. The chain carries TRBV7-2 and TRBJ1-4; D is possibly TRBD1 (6 bases). The CDR3 sequence is 14 residues long. V shed 5 bases and J shed 8 bases, with 15 bases lying between them. Germline V gene data show CDR1 as SGHTA and CDR2 as FQGNSA.

The chain combines TRBV9 with TRBJ1-6, with D uncertain. The CDR3 runs 16 residues. Germline-derived CDR1 and CDR2 are SGDLS and YYNGEE. The V end lost 3 bases, the J end lost 2 bases, and 12 bases lay between the germline ends. CDR3 coding DNA: TGTGCCAGCAGCGCCCCGGGAGGGACCTATAATTCACCCCTCCACTTT. The encoded protein is CASSAPGGTYNSPLHF.

The genes are TRBV6-1 and TRBJ1-5; possible D gene TRBD1, 6 bases. This CDR3 is 16 amino acids long. Trimming shortened V by 0 bases and J by 16 bases, and 25 bases separated the two germline ends. Germline V gives CDR1 MNHNS, CDR2 SASEGT. The CDR3 here is CASSEALGLVGGRGHF. In DNA form, the CDR3 reads TGTGCCAGCAGTGAAGCGCTAGGGCTGGTAGGAGGCAGGGGTCATTTT.

The chain carries TRBV7-9 and TRBJ1-5; TRBD1 matches 8 bases. In germline, CDR1 is SEHNR, CDR2 FQNEAQ (reference sequence). The junction had 10 bases not matched to a gene; V was cut back by 5 bases and J by 7 bases. CDR3 length: 15 amino acids. The CDR3 coding sequence is TGTGCCAGCAGCCGCGACAGGGGCCGGGGACAGCCCCAGCATTTT. It specifies CASSRDRGRGQPQHF.

The V gene is TRBV6-5, the J gene TRBJ2-1, with 9 nucleotides matching TRBD2. The trim removed 7 bases at V and 4 bases at J, leaving 8 bases unmatched. The V gene's germline CDR1 is MNHEY and CDR2 SVGAGI. There are 15 residues in the CDR3. The CDR3 bases are TGTGCCAGCAAAGTGACTAGCGGAGTTTACAATGAGCAGTTCTTC. Protein product: CASKVTSGVYNEQFF.

The V gene is TRBV7-2, the J gene TRBJ1-2, with 9 nucleotides matching TRBD1. The V gene's germline CDR1 is SGHTA and CDR2 FQGNSA. The CDR3 length is 14 residues. V gave up 5 bases and J gave up 4 bases; unmatched junction bases: 5. In DNA form, the CDR3 reads TGTGCCAGCAGCCCAGGACAGGGGACCTATGGCTACACCTTC. Its protein is CASSPGQGTYGYTF.

V usage is TRBV6-1 and J usage is TRBJ1-1, with 8 bases matching TRBD1. J was trimmed by 7 bases and V by 3 bases; bases with no gene match: 1. CDR1 is MNHNS and CDR2 is SASEGT in the germline V gene. CDR3 length equals 12 residues. CDR3 region: CASSDRGLEAFF. CDR3 sequence (DNA): TGTGCCAGCAGTGACAGGGGGCTTGAAGCTTTCTTT.

This clone was recorded a few times. V usage is TRBV18 and J usage is TRBJ1-1, with D tentatively TRBD1 (6 bases). The V gene's germline CDR1 is KGHSH and CDR2 LQKENI. CDR3 size: 16 residues. The V gene lost 3 bases and the J gene lost 2 bases, with 16 bases spanning the gap. The CDR3 protein is CASSPLGRGFNTEAFF. The CDR3 DNA sequence: TGTGCCAGCTCACCCCTGGGCAGGGGCTTTAACACTGAAGCTTTCTTT.

This rearrangement joins TRBV2 to TRBJ2-7; D is unclear. In germline, CDR1 is SNHLY, CDR2 FYNNEI. The CDR3 is made up of 11 amino acids. V lost 11 bases and J 0 bases, leaving 8 bases between the germline ends. This CDR3 reads CASCNSYEQYV. The CDR3 coding sequence is TGTGCCTCGTGTAACTCCTACGAGCAGTACGTC.

The chain recombines TRBV18 with TRBJ2-3; TRBD1 matches at 10 bases. J gave up 2 bases and V 3 bases, and 5 bases lay outside the gene matches. Germline CDR1 is KGHSH and CDR2 is LQKENI. The CDR3 contains 16 residues. CDR3 amino acids: CASSPLTGGLTDTQYF. Here the CDR3 DNA reads TGTGCCAGCTCACCCCTGACAGGGGGCCTCACAGATACGCAGTATTTT.